Presented here are 14 T cell receptor beta chains from one specimen sequenced in a study of blood T cell repertoires in COVID-19. The assay was immunoSEQ multiplex PCR, and TCRdb's table has in-frame clones only and misses some. The data show about 40,000 clones, about 87% seen once. Specimen: peripheral blood. The receptors were gathered from a woman in her 70s with acute or convalescent COVID-19.

CDR3 sequence (DNA): TGTGCCAGCAGTTACTCGAGAGTTACAGGCCGAGACACTGAAGCTTTCTTT. Translation: CASSYSRVTGRDTEAFF. J is TRBJ1-1 and V is TRBV6-2 or TRBV6-3; weak D call: TRBD1 (5 bases). The CDR3 runs 17 residues. Per the germline V gene, CDR1 is MNHEY and CDR2 is SVGEGT. V was cut by 0 bases and J by 3 bases, with 17 bases left in between.

Only a few counts were recorded for this clone. The CDR3, as DNA: TGTGCCAGCAGTCCGACCAGCAACGCCGGGTACGAGCAGTACGTC. Its protein product is CASSPTSNAGYEQYV. The genes are TRBV28 and TRBJ2-7; unclear D gene. This CDR3 region has 15 residues. Germline CDR1 is MDHEN and CDR2 is SYDVKM. Trimming removed 5 bases at V and 4 bases at J, with 18 bases between.

The CDR3 sequence is CASSLGGQSTDTQYF. Here the CDR3 DNA reads TGCGCCAGCAGCTTGGGGGGACAGAGCACAGATACGCAGTATTTT. The chain has TRBV5-1 and TRBJ2-3; 7 nucleotides agree with TRBD1. CDR1 is SGHRS and CDR2 is YFSETQ in the germline V gene. The CDR3 is made up of 15 amino acids. J lost 0 bases, V lost 0 bases, and 1 base had no gene match.

The chain is built from TRBV3-1 (or the pseudogene TRBV3-2) and TRBJ2-5, with no clear D. Trimming took off 6 bases at V and 1 base at J, with 12 bases between the two ends. The CDR3 loop spans 14 amino acids. Per the germline V gene, CDR1 is LGHDT and CDR2 is YNNKEL (reference sequence). CDR3 nucleotide sequence: TGTGCCAGCAGTGAGGCGGAAATCCAAGAGACCCAGTACTTC. It translates to CASSEAEIQETQYF.

The chain has TRBV7-9 and TRBJ1-5; D remains unclear. Germline CDR1 SEHNR, CDR2 FQNEAQ (reference sequence). CDR3 length: 13 amino acids. Trimming cost V 1 base and J 4 bases, with 5 bases left between them. CDR3 DNA sequence: TGTGCCAGCAGCTTAGAGGAGAATCAGCCCCAGCATTTT. Its protein product is CASSLEENQPQHF.

The chain couples TRBV24-1 to TRBJ1-5; 7 bases fit TRBD1. This CDR3 has 14 residues. Per the germline V gene, CDR1 is KGHDR and CDR2 is SFDVKD. The ends lost 4 bases at V and 4 bases at J; junction bases unmatched: 3. DNA for the CDR3: TGTGCCACCAGTGACCGGGACAGAAATCAGCCCCAGCATTTT. Translating gives CATSDRDRNQPQHF.

V gene TRBV19 combines with J gene TRBJ1-6, with 8 nucleotides matching TRBD1. The germline V gene has CDR1 LNHDA and CDR2 SQIVND (reference sequence). This CDR3 spans 16 amino acids. The V gene end was trimmed by 7 bases and the J gene end by 0 bases; junction bases not matched to a gene: 5. The CDR3 loop reads CASNRDRSSYNSPLHF. For the CDR3, the DNA is TGTGCCAGTAACCGGGACAGGAGCTCCTATAATTCACCCCTCCACTTT.

This sequence joins TRBV6-4 and TRBJ1-2, with 7 bases lining up with TRBD1. J gave up 5 bases and V 6 bases, and 9 bases lay outside the gene matches. The CDR3 length is 14 residues. Germline V gives CDR1 MRHNA, CDR2 SNTAGT. The CDR3 sequence: CASSRDSGSYGYTF. CDR3 coding DNA: TGTGCCAGCAGCAGGGACAGCGGATCGTATGGCTACACCTTC.

V is TRBV9 and J is TRBJ1-2, with 7 bases lining up with TRBD1. CDR3 length: 13 amino acids. Per germline, CDR1 SGDLS and CDR2 YYNGEE. With V trimmed by 4 bases and J by 2 bases, 2 bases remained unmatched. CDR3 sequence: CASSIQGNYGYTF. The CDR3 region has the DNA TGTGCCAGCAGCATACAGGGGAACTATGGCTACACCTTC. Based on the CDR3 plus reference TRBV9 and TRBJ1-2, the full variable domain is DSGVTQTPKHLITATGQRVTLRCSPRSGDLSVYWYQQSLDQGLQFLIQYYNGEERAKGNILERFSAQQFPDLHSELNLSSLELGDSALYFCASSIQGNYGYTFGSGTRLTVV.

This clone was seen only a few times. The rearrangement uses TRBV15 and TRBJ2-2; 7 bases match TRBD1. After removal of 5 bases from V and 6 bases from J, the junction contained 9 bases not matched to a gene. Germline-derived CDR1 and CDR2 are LNHNV and YYDKDF (reference sequence). CDR3 length equals 15 residues. The CDR3 nucleotides read TGTGCCACCAGCGCGGACGACAGGGTACCCGGGGAGCTGTTTTTT. This sequence encodes CATSADDRVPGELFF.

V gene TRBV10-3 combines with J gene TRBJ2-4; a weak D match, TRBD1 (6 bases). V was shortened by 6 bases and J by 9 bases, with 15 bases between the two germline ends. The CDR3 is made up of 13 amino acids. The germline CDR1 and CDR2 sequences are ENHRY and SYGVKD. Here the CDR3 DNA reads TGTGCCATCAGCTCAGGGGCGTTAGCCATTCAGTACTTC. Its protein product is CAISSGALAIQYF.

CDR3 sequence reads: CASSLIDSEAFF. As DNA, the CDR3 is TGTGCCAGCAGCTTGATCGACAGTGAAGCTTTCTTT. V and J are TRBV13 and TRBJ1-1, with a tentative D call TRBD1 (5 bases). The CDR3 covers 12 residues. Trimming pared 3 bases from V and 7 bases from J, leaving 9 bases between. Per the germline V gene, CDR1 is PRHDT and CDR2 is FYEKMQ (reference sequence). The full variable domain, with the rest looked up from reference TRBV13 and TRBJ1-1, is AAGVIQSPRHLIKEKRETATLKCYPIPRHDTVYWYQQGPGQDPQFLISFYEKMQSDKGSIPDRFSAQQFSDYHSELNMSSLELGDSALYFCASSLIDSEAFFGQGTRLTVV.

The chain has TRBV21-1 and TRBJ1-2. TRBV21-1 counts as a pseudogene. CDR3 size: 19 residues. CDR3 region: CASYNYTANDRRLYYGYTF. In DNA, the CDR3 is TGTGCCAGCTACAACTATACCGCAAATGATAGGAGACTATATTATGGCTACACCTTC.

This rearrangement joins TRBV10-3 to TRBJ2-5, with a possible D match to TRBD1 (5 bases). Germline values: CDR1 ENHRY, CDR2 SYGVKD. V lost 3 bases and J lost 3, with 8 bases in between. This CDR3 spans 13 amino acids. Written as DNA, the CDR3 is TGTGCCATCAGTGAAGGGGCCAAAGAGACCCAGTACTTC. As protein: CAISEGAKETQYF.